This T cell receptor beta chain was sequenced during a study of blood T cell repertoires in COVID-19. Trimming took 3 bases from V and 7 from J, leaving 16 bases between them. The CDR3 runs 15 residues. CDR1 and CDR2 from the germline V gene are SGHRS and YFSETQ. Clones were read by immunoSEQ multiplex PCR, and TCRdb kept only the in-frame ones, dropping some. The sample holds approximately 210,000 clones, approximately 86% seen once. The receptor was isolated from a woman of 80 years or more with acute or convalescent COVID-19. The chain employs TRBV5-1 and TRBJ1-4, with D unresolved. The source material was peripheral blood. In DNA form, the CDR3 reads TGCGCCAGCAGCTCCAAAAGGGAGGTCGGTGAAAAACTGTTTTTT. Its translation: CASSSKREVGEKLFF.